This is a list of T cell receptor beta chains from one sample in a study of shared clonotypes between healthy human individuals. Clones were read by immunoSEQ multiplex PCR, and TCRdb kept only the in-frame ones, dropping some. The repertoire holds about half a million clones, approximately 81% seen once, with about an eighth in the top ten. Sequencing used PBMCs. Receptor source: a woman aged 40-49 years in good health. Some clones in this sample may be carry-over from other donors' samples. Both conserved end residues are part of each CDR3. The D gene is left open where the match is weak. Clone size is given for some rows only: seen once, a few or many times, or a class if the clone is expanded.

j_call | clone_size | d_call | v_call | cdr3_nt | cdr3_aa
TRBJ1-4 | . | . | TRBV2 | TGTGCCAGCAGAGTCGACAGGACCAAGCCCTCAACTAATGAAAAACTGTTTTTT | CASRVDRTKPSTNEKLFF
TRBJ1-1 | . | . | TRBV2 | TGTGCCAGCAGTGAGGCTCGGGTTAGCACTGAAGCTTTCTTT | CASSEARVSTEAFF
TRBJ2-7 | . | . | TRBV9 | TGTGCCAGCAGCGTACGGGGTTTCGGCTACGAGCAGTACTTC | CASSVRGFGYEQYF
TRBJ2-7 | . | . | TRBV4-2 | TGTGCCAGCAGCCAGGACCCCGTTACGCAGTACGAGCAGTACTTC | CASSQDPVTQYEQYF
TRBJ2-1 | . | . | TRBV5-1 | TGCGCCAGCATTCAAAACCAGTCCCCAGCAGCTGAGCAGTTCTTC | CASIQNQSPAAEQFF
TRBJ2-6 | . | TRBD1 | TRBV5-4 | TGTGCCAGCAGCAACCGGGACAGGGGGGCTGGGGCCAACGTCCTGACTTTC | CASSNRDRGAGANVLTF
TRBJ1-3 | . | . | TRBV5-1 | TGCGCCAGCAGCTTGCTCCTACAGACCTCTGGAAACACCATATATTTT | CASSLLLQTSGNTIYF
TRBJ2-6 | . | . | TRBV19 | TGTGCCAGTAATATCGGAAACTCTGGGGCCAACGTCCTGACTTTC | CASNIGNSGANVLTF
TRBJ2-6 | . | . | TRBV6-1 | TGTGCCAGCAGTGACGTGGGGGCCTCTGGGGCCAACGTCCTGACTTTC | CASSDVGASGANVLTF
TRBJ2-1 | . | . | TRBV27 | TGTGCCAGCAGCGTAGGGACCGGGAATGAGCAGTTCTTC | CASSVGTGNEQFF
TRBJ2-1 | . | TRBD2 | TRBV6-1 | TGTGCCAGCAGCCGGGGAGGGGCGGGAGAGGTTGAGCAGTTCTTC | CASSRGGAGEVEQFF
TRBJ2-1 | . | TRBD1 | TRBV18 | TGTGCCAGCTCACCAAGACAGGGTGATGAGCAGTTCTTC | CASSPRQGDEQFF
TRBJ2-3 | once | . | TRBV11-1 | TGTGCCAGCAGCTTAGAGCGGCAGGATACGCAGTATTTT | CASSLERQDTQYF
TRBJ2-5 | . | . | TRBV15 | TGTGCCACCAGCAGGTTAACTCGAGAGACCCAGTACTTC | CATSRLTRETQYF
TRBJ2-7 | . | . | TRBV28 | TGTGCCAGCAGTTTATCTACGGGAACCTACGAGCAGTACTTC | CASSLSTGTYEQYF
TRBJ2-2 | . | . | TRBV28 | TGTGCCAGCAGTTTTGGCACCGGGGAGCTGTTTTTT | CASSFGTGELFF
TRBJ1-1 | . | . | TRBV19 | TGTGCCAGTAAGAGGGTCCAGGGTTCAACTGAAGCTTTCTTT | CASKRVQGSTEAFF
TRBJ1-1 | . | . | TRBV10-3 | TGTGCCATCAGTGCTTTGGGGGAGGACACGAACACTGAAGCTTTCTTT | CAISALGEDTNTEAFF
TRBJ2-5 | . | . | TRBV5-6 | TGTGCCAGCAGCATTGAGGGGCCGGAGACCCAGTACTTC | CASSIEGPETQYF
TRBJ1-1 | . | . | TRBV7-9 | TGTGCCAGCGCTCCGAACACTGAAGCTTTCTTT | CASAPNTEAFF
TRBJ1-1 | . | TRBD1 | TRBV5-1 | TGCGCCAGCAGCTTGAGGGACAGTAACACTGAAGCTTTCTTT | CASSLRDSNTEAFF
TRBJ2-1 | . | TRBD1 | TRBV9 | TGTGCCAGCAGCGCTCGGACAGGGGTCGATGAGCAGTTCTTC | CASSARTGVDEQFF
TRBJ2-1 | . | . | TRBV11-3 | TGTGCCAGCAGCTTAGCGGTGGAGAATGAGCAGTTCTTC | CASSLAVENEQFF
TRBJ1-4 | . | . | TRBV2 | TGTGCCAGCTTGGAGGGTTACAATGAAAAACTGTTTTTT | CASLEGYNEKLFF
TRBJ2-7 | . | TRBD2 | TRBV19 | TGTGCCAGTAGTAACTCCCCGGGGGGGCGCGGATACGAGCAGTACTTC | CASSNSPGGRGYEQYF
TRBJ2-1 | . | TRBD2 | TRBV7-2 | TGTGCCAGCAGCTTAGAGCGGACTAGCGGGAGGGGTGAGCAGTTCTTC | CASSLERTSGRGEQFF
TRBJ2-1 | . | TRBD1 | TRBV2 | TGTGCCAGACAAACGGGACAGGGTATGGTCGATGAGCAGTTCTTC | CARQTGQGMVDEQFF
TRBJ1-2 | . | . | TRBV6-6 | TGTGCCAGCAGTTACTCGTGGAGGGGGAATGGCTACACCTTC | CASSYSWRGNGYTF
TRBJ1-5 | . | . | TRBV5-1 | TGCGCCAGCAGCTTGAAAGGAGGGGGGGGCCAGCCCCAGCATTTT | CASSLKGGGGQPQHF
TRBJ2-7 | . | TRBD1 | TRBV6-1 | TGTGCCAGCAGTGCACGGGACAGGGGTAGGGAGCAGTACTTC | CASSARDRGREQYF
TRBJ1-1 | . | TRBD1 | TRBV29-1 | TGCAGCGTTCGCCGGACAGGGGGGGGCTTGAACACTGAAGCTTTCTTT | CSVRRTGGGLNTEAFF
TRBJ2-1 | . | TRBD1 | TRBV10-3 | TGTGCCATCAGTGAGAGGGGGCTGGGGAATGAGCAGTTCTTC | CAISERGLGNEQFF
TRBJ2-7 | many | . | TRBV5-1 | TGCGCCAGCAGCTCGGGCAACGGTAGATACTACGAGCAGTACTTC | CASSSGNGRYYEQYF
TRBJ2-3 | . | TRBD2 | TRBV18 | TGTGCCAGCTCACCCCCCTTAGCGGGAGCCCTCCCAGATACGCAGTATTTT | CASSPPLAGALPDTQYF
TRBJ1-3 | . | . | TRBV28 | TGTGCCAGCAGCTGGCAGGTCCAGAGCTCTGGAAACACCATATATTTT | CASSWQVQSSGNTIYF
TRBJ1-5 | . | . | TRBV18 | TGTGCCAGCTCAGAGGACGAAAATCAGCCCCAGCATTTT | CASSEDENQPQHF
TRBJ2-1 | . | . | TRBV12-5 | TGTGCTAGTGGTTTGGCCCCTATGTTTTCGGGACCACTGAACCAAGATGAGCAGTTCTTC | CASGLAPMFSGPLNQDEQFF
TRBJ2-2 | once | TRBD1 | TRBV7-3 | TGTGCCAGCAGCAATTACAGGGGCGGGGAGCTGTTTTTT | CASSNYRGGELFF
TRBJ2-5 | . | TRBD1 | TRBV29-1 | TGCAGCGCTCGACGATCACAGACAGGGGTGGAGGACGGGGAGACCCAGTACTTC | CSARRSQTGVEDGETQYF
TRBJ2-3 | once | . | TRBV14 | TGTGCCAGCAGCCAAGGCGGGATAGGTGGTGGTACGCAGTATTTT | CASSQGGIGGGTQYF
TRBJ2-1 | once | TRBD1 | TRBV6-5 | TGTGCCAGCAGTGCCGGGACAGGGGGCTACAATGAGCAGTTCTTC | CASSAGTGGYNEQFF
TRBJ2-2 | many | . | TRBV6-4 | TGTGCCAGCAGTGACTCTAGCGGGAACACCGGGGAGCTGTTTTTT | CASSDSSGNTGELFF
TRBJ1-1 | . | . | TRBV30 | TGTGCCTGGAGTGCCAGCCTTTTGGGCACTGAAGCTTTCTTT | CAWSASLLGTEAFF
TRBJ2-7 | few | TRBD2 | TRBV18 | TGTGCCAGCTCAGAAGGACTAGCGGAGCTTTCCTACGAGCAGTACTTC | CASSEGLAELSYEQYF
TRBJ1-1 | . | . | TRBV5-4 | TGTGCCAGCAGCTTCCGGGTAAACACTGAAGCTTTCTTT | CASSFRVNTEAFF
TRBJ2-7 | . | . | TRBV7-6 | TGTGCCAGCAGCTTAGCGGACCCACTTCTAACCTACGAGCAGTACTTC | CASSLADPLLTYEQYF
TRBJ1-4 | . | . | TRBV18 | TGTGCCAGCTCACCTAATAGGGGGGCAACTAATGAAAAACTGTTTTTT | CASSPNRGATNEKLFF
TRBJ2-7 | . | . | TRBV13 | TGTGCCAGCAGCTCCCAACAGGGTACAGTACACGAGCAGTACTTC | CASSSQQGTVHEQYF